Sequencing of this T cell receptor (beta chain) was carried out in a study of radiation and T cells in renal cell carcinoma. Described time point: baseline pretreatment blood. Treatment here: 15 Gy SBRT to primary tumor, nephrectomy 4 weeks later. Clones were read by immunoSEQ multiplex PCR, and TCRdb kept only the in-frame ones, dropping some. The profile shows roughly 120,000 clones, about four fifths of them singletons. This CDR3 spans 14 amino acids. CDR1 ENHRY and CDR2 SYGVKD come from the germline V gene. The V and J ends lost 10 bases and 2 bases respectively, with 18 bases between them. The sequenced sample was blood, obtained from a patient whose treatment included radiotherapy and nephrectomy. The sequence was collected from a woman aged 55 to 70 with renal cell carcinoma. The V call is TRBV10-3, the J call TRBJ2-7; D ambiguous. This CDR3 reads CATSFTGQTYEQYF. CDR3 coding DNA: TGTGCCACTTCTTTCACGGGCCAAACCTACGAGCAGTACTTC.